This entry concerns a single T cell receptor beta chain. This sample was included in a study of T cells in Graves' hyperthyroidism and ophthalmopathy. Trimming cost V 0 bases and J 7 bases, with 9 bases left between them. This CDR3 is built from 13 residues. Germline CDR1 LGHNA, CDR2 YNFKEQ. Amplified TCR beta CDR3 regions came from RNA transcripts. When the TCR CDR3 underwent first-round RT-PCR, the HTBI primer set was used. TCRdb analysed the multiplex PCR reads with MiXCR anew, one entry per CDR3 protein. The data hold fewer than 450,000 distinct CDR3 sequences, with less than 20% observed a single time.

This receptor was obtained from a man in his late teens or twenties with Graves' ophthalmopathy. Sample: blood. The chain recombines TRBV4-2 with TRBJ1-2; D is undetermined. The CDR3: CASSQDVPGGYTF. The DNA for the CDR3 is TGTGCCAGCAGCCAAGATGTACCTGGTGGCTACACCTTC.